This entry features one TCR beta chain sequence. The antigen remains unidentified. An end of the junction differs from the germline gene, which may be a read error. The sample belongs to a study of tumor-infiltrating lymphocytes in primary liver carcinoma. Study details: Those enrolled were patients of both sexes, who were aged 30 to 69 years. Points from the study as a whole: It was tumor-adjacent and tumor-blood pairs that overlapped less than tumor region pairs did. Merely some 7.5-24% of top clones spanned all five tumor regions.

Total RNA and DNA came together from roughly 20-30 mg of bulk tissue without cell sorting. In every tumor sample, viable tumor cells made up over 85%. The CDR3 loop spans 15 amino acids. Germline V gene lookup returns CDR1 SQVTM and CDR2 ANQGSEA. Synthesis of TCR beta cDNA was carried out from approximately 0.55 ug total RNA with a constant-region primer. Employing slightly modified ARM-PCR, three nested multiplex PCR rounds were run, and these gave rise to the TCR beta libraries. A C-beta reverse primer and TRBV1-TRBV30 forward primers served in each of the first two PCR rounds, at 9 to 10 cycles apiece. TCRdb analysed the multiplex PCR reads with MiXCR anew, one entry per CDR3 protein. The sample lists roughly 49,000 distinct CDR3 sequences; 70% to 85% were seen once.

The sequenced sample consisted of liver tumor tissue from sampling region 5. Subset given: tumor region T5, tumor centre. This clonotype originated in a man aged 35-49 years with primary liver carcinoma and hepatitis B virus infection. The V call is TRBV29-1, the J call TRBJ2-2; 7 bases are shared with TRBD2. This CDR3 reads CSVEDVAGALGELFF. The CDR3 DNA is TGCAGCGTCGAAGACGTTGCGGGAGCCCTCGGGGAGCTGTTTTTT.